These T cell receptor beta chains were read from a single sample in a study of siplizumab effects on memory and regulatory T cells. The assay was immunoSEQ multiplex PCR, and TCRdb's table has in-frame clones only and misses some. The sample carries over 15,000 clones, roughly 51% recorded once. These receptors lack a known antigen. Sample: CFSE-low (dividing) CD4+ T cells sorted from an allogeneic mixed lymphocyte reaction. Receptors originate from a human donor in good health; the cells came from an allogeneic mixed lymphocyte reaction. Each CDR3 is given with its conserved first and last residue. The D gene is left open where the match is weak. The listing skips clone size in some rows; elsewhere it reads once, few, many or a size class.

TRBJ2-7,NA,TRBV11-2,NA,CASSLGVHEQYF,TGTGCCAGCAGCTTAGGAGTCCACGAGCAGTACTTC
TRBJ2-7,NA,TRBV28,NA,CASSFGAGRFGEQYF,TGTGCCAGCAGTTTTGGCGCAGGGAGGTTTGGCGAGCAGTACTTC
TRBJ2-5,NA,TRBV10-1,few,CASSGTVQETQYF,TGCGCCAGCAGTGGGACAGTTCAAGAGACCCAGTACTTC
TRBJ2-5,NA,TRBV6-5,few,CASSYRQIHETQYF,TGTGCCAGCAGTTACCGACAGATTCACGAGACCCAGTACTTC
TRBJ1-2,TRBD1,TRBV6-5,NA,CASRDRGHYGYTF,TGTGCCAGCCGGGACAGGGGTCACTATGGCTACACCTTC
TRBJ1-3,NA,TRBV18,few,CASSPPQVLSGNTIYF,TGTGCCAGCTCACCACCGCAGGTCCTCTCTGGAAACACCATATATTTT
TRBJ2-7,NA,TRBV6-5,NA,CASSRSSYEQYF,TGTGCCAGCAGTCGAAGCTCCTACGAGCAGTACTTC
TRBJ2-5,NA,TRBV23-1,few,CASPSQTRRETQYF,TGCGCCAGCCCCTCCCAGACCCGGAGGGAGACCCAGTACTTC
TRBJ1-2,NA,TRBV11-2,few,CASSLGPGLGGYTF,TGTGCCAGCAGCTTGGGTCCGGGACTAGGTGGCTACACCTTC
TRBJ1-2,NA,TRBV5-1,few,CASSPDLTGGYGYTF,TGCGCCAGCAGCCCTGACCTGACGGGGGGCTATGGCTACACCTTC
TRBJ2-2,NA,TRBV9,NA,CASSVDPATGELFF,TGTGCCAGCAGCGTTGACCCGGCCACCGGGGAGCTGTTTTTT
TRBJ2-7,TRBD1,TRBV23-1,NA,CASSQRDRGSNEQYF,TGCGCCAGCAGTCAACGGGACAGGGGGAGCAACGAGCAGTACTTC
TRBJ2-3,TRBD1,TRBV5-1,NA,CASKRGRSTDTQYF,TGCGCCAGCAAGAGGGGGCGTAGCACAGATACGCAGTATTTT
TRBJ2-2,NA,TRBV7-7,few,CASSLGQNTGELFF,TGTGCCAGCAGCTTGGGACAGAACACCGGGGAGCTGTTTTTT
TRBJ2-5,NA,TRBV5-6,NA,CASSLGTTQETQYF,TGTGCCAGCAGCTTGGGGACCACCCAAGAGACCCAGTACTTC
TRBJ2-1,TRBD1,TRBV7-3,few,CASSSASDRASYNEQFF,TGTGCCAGCAGCTCAGCGTCAGACAGGGCGAGTTACAATGAGCAGTTCTTC
TRBJ2-7,NA,TRBV18,NA,CASSPQGFEQYF,TGTGCCAGCTCACCACAGGGGTTCGAGCAGTACTTC
TRBJ2-1,NA,TRBV27,few,CASLGENSSYNEQFF,TGTGCCAGCCTAGGGGAAAACTCTTCCTACAATGAGCAGTTCTTC
TRBJ2-2,NA,TRBV6-1,NA,CASSGPRAPNTGELFF,TGTGCCAGCAGTGGGCCCCGGGCACCCAACACCGGGGAGCTGTTTTTT
TRBJ2-1,TRBD2,TRBV28,NA,CASSRGGGSYNEQFF,TGTGCCAGCAGTCGGGGGGGAGGCTCCTACAATGAGCAGTTCTTC
TRBJ1-1,NA,TRBV30,NA,CAWIFRENTEAFF,TGTGCCTGGATTTTCAGGGAGAACACTGAAGCTTTCTTT
TRBJ1-2,TRBD1,TRBV11-2,NA,CASSLGTGNGYTF,TGTGCCAGCAGCCTCGGGACAGGGAATGGCTACACCTTC
TRBJ2-5,NA,TRBV18,NA,CASSPGQGETQYF,TGTGCCAGCTCACCAGGCCAGGGTGAGACCCAGTACTTC
TRBJ1-5,NA,TRBV21-1,NA,CARDWTGGGSNQPQHF,TGTGCCAGGGATTGGACAGGGGGGGGGAGCAATCAGCCCCAGCATTTT
TRBJ1-2,NA,TRBV2,NA,CASTRDPGGYTF,TGTGCCAGCACCCGGGACCCCGGAGGCTACACCTTC
TRBJ2-2,NA,TRBV6-5,NA,CASSFDPTGELFF,TGTGCCAGCAGTTTCGACCCTACCGGGGAGCTGTTTTTT
TRBJ1-4,NA,TRBV6-5,NA,CASSPGGVKLFF,TGTGCCAGCAGCCCCGGAGGGGTAAAACTGTTTTTT
TRBJ1-2,TRBD1,TRBV5-1,NA,CASSDEQGTKGYGYTF,TGCGCCAGCAGCGACGAACAGGGGACGAAGGGCTATGGCTACACCTTC
TRBJ2-7,NA,TRBV4-1,NA,CASSQEQAMTYEQYF,TGCGCCAGCAGCCAAGAACAGGCCATGACCTACGAGCAGTACTTC
TRBJ2-5,NA,TRBV2,NA,CASREGTAIGPQYF,TGTGCCAGCAGAGAAGGGACGGCCATAGGGCCCCAGTACTTC
TRBJ2-3,TRBD2,TRBV7-8,NA,CASSLEGRGLASDTQYF,TGTGCCAGCAGCTTAGAGGGCCGAGGACTAGCTTCAGATACGCAGTATTTT
TRBJ1-2,NA,TRBV18,NA,CASSPQDNYGYTF,TGTGCCAGCTCACCCCAGGACAACTATGGCTACACCTTC
TRBJ2-7,NA,TRBV6-5,few,CASSYGALGSYEQYF,TGTGCCAGCAGTTACGGGGCACTAGGTTCCTACGAGCAGTACTTC
TRBJ2-7,TRBD1,TRBV7-9,few,CASSRSGTGAEQYF,TGTGCCAGCAGCCGATCCGGGACAGGGGCCGAGCAGTACTTC
TRBJ2-6,NA,TRBV5-6,NA,CASSLGVASGTNVLTF,TGTGCCAGCAGCTTAGGGGTCGCCTCTGGGACCAACGTCCTGACTTTC
TRBJ1-4,NA,TRBV4-3,few,CASSPGGLIEKLFF,TGCGCCAGCAGCCCCGGGGGCCTAATAGAAAAACTGTTTTTT
TRBJ2-7,TRBD2,TRBV28,few,CASSSQIGTSGIYEQYF,TGTGCCAGCAGTTCCCAAATCGGGACTAGCGGGATCTACGAGCAGTACTTC
TRBJ2-5,NA,TRBV18,NA,CASSPVAGNVQETQYF,TGTGCCAGCTCACCGGTGGCAGGGAACGTACAAGAGACCCAGTACTTC
TRBJ1-5,NA,TRBV7-2,medium-sized,CASSPQDSRSHQPQHF,TGTGCCAGCAGCCCCCAGGACAGTCGATCGCATCAGCCCCAGCATTTT
TRBJ2-7,NA,TRBV11-3,few,CASSRGGAGTSYEQYF,TGTGCCAGCAGCCGAGGGGGGGCGGGGACCAGCTACGAGCAGTACTTC
TRBJ2-1,NA,TRBV7-9,NA,CASSLAGGRSMDEQFF,TGTGCCAGCAGCTTAGCGGGGGGGCGCTCTATGGATGAGCAGTTCTTC
TRBJ2-5,TRBD2,TRBV5-5,NA,CASSRPGLAQETQYF,TGTGCCAGCAGCCGTCCGGGACTAGCTCAAGAGACCCAGTACTTC
TRBJ2-7,NA,TRBV7-2,NA,CASSPDTEQYF,TGTGCCAGCAGCCCCGACACCGAGCAGTACTTC
TRBJ2-4,TRBD1,TRBV6-6,NA,CASKGQVENIQYF,TGTGCCAGCAAGGGACAGGTCGAAAACATTCAGTACTTC
TRBJ2-5,NA,TRBV19,NA,CASSDNNQETQYF,TGTGCCAGTAGTGACAATAACCAAGAGACCCAGTACTTC
TRBJ2-2,NA,TRBV5-4,few,CASSLASANTGELFF,TGTGCCAGCAGCTTGGCCTCGGCGAACACCGGGGAGCTGTTTTTT
TRBJ1-5,NA,TRBV5-4,NA,CASSVDGGQPQHF,TGTGCCAGCAGCGTGGACGGGGGGCAGCCCCAGCATTTT
TRBJ2-3,NA,TRBV27,NA,CASRQNGGLSTDTQYF,TGTGCCAGCAGGCAGAACGGGGGCCTTAGCACAGATACGCAGTATTTT
TRBJ2-7,NA,TRBV5-1,NA,CASALSSYEQYF,TGTGCCAGCGCCCTTAGCTCCTACGAGCAGTACTTC
TRBJ1-2,NA,TRBV2,NA,CASSESQNYGYTF,TGTGCCAGCAGTGAGAGTCAGAACTATGGCTACACCTTC
TRBJ1-2,NA,TRBV27,few,CASSIERRGKYYGYTF,TGTGCCAGCAGCATCGAACGCAGGGGAAAGTACTATGGCTACACCTTC
TRBJ2-1,TRBD2,TRBV15,NA,CATSKSTSGRNGEQFF,TGTGCCACCAGCAAATCGACTAGCGGGCGGAACGGTGAGCAGTTCTTC